This record covers a single T cell receptor (beta chain). The sample belongs to a study of cytomegalovirus exposure and HLA in healthy donors. With 60 Vbeta and 13 Jbeta primers, the PCR was carried out. Here immunoSEQ multiplex PCR was the method, and the copy in TCRdb shows in-frame clones only, minus some. Of roughly 170,000 clones listed, 77% were seen once; the top ten hold 1.6%. Between the trimmed V and J ends, which lost 2 bases and 4 bases, there was a span of 15 bases. Germline CDR1 is SGHRS and CDR2 is YFSETQ. This CDR3 has 15 amino acids. The gene calls are TRBV5-1 and TRBJ1-1; D is perhaps TRBD1 (6 bases). The sequencing input was PBMCs. The receptor comes from a woman in her twenties or thirties in good health and CMV-seronegative. The CDR3: CASSFGQPKGTEAFF. The CDR3 DNA is TGCGCCAGCAGCTTTGGACAGCCGAAGGGCACTGAAGCTTTCTTT.